This T cell receptor beta chain originates from a study of regulatory T cells in long-lasting Graves disease. According to the study, TCR beta libraries were built with iRepertoire HTBI primers and CDR3-region Arm-PCR. TCRdb processed the multiplex PCR reads anew with MiXCR; each CDR3 protein has one entry. The data hold 500,000 or so distinct CDR3 sequences, with more than 15% observed a single time. In the case of this clonotype: Antigen: not known.

The study, taken as a whole, reports: It is possible that accuracy was reduced by the small size of the sample.

Time point described: newly diagnosed GD, antithyroid drugs for less than 3 months. Generation of the TCR library employed RNA extracted from PBMCs. Per the germline V gene, CDR1 is MDHEN and CDR2 is SYDVKM. Trimming took off 4 bases at V and 5 bases at J, with 14 bases between the two ends. This CDR3 has 14 residues. This sample was shared with a second study, whose subject was T cells in Graves' hyperthyroidism and ophthalmopathy. That paper states: Blood also carried most thyroid clonotypes expanded above 0.001.

This clonotype was sampled from a woman aged 35-65 years with Graves disease. Here the sequenced sample was peripheral blood mononuclear cells (PBMCs), taken at new diagnosis, from a patient treated with antithyroid drugs. The chain combines TRBV28 with TRBJ2-5; D gene unclear. CDR3 sequence (DNA): TGTGCCAGCAGTTCTCCTAGGAGCCGTGAGACCCAGTACTTC. Translation: CASSSPRSRETQYF.